This T cell receptor beta chain was profiled in a study of cytomegalovirus exposure and HLA in healthy donors. The PCR employed 60 Vbeta primers together with 13 Jbeta primers. Generated by immunoSEQ multiplex PCR, the TCRdb table keeps only in-frame clones and is missing some. Altogether 150,000 to 200,000 clones are present, approximately 82% being singletons, with the ten largest covering around 7.7%. Study-wide points: In vitro checks showed that a few CMV-associated chains really do target CMV antigens. Only CMV serostatus was available as immune exposure information. Cytomegalovirus association was assigned to approximately 160 TCR beta chains.

A note on this clone: Its antigen is not known.

Germline V lookup: CDR1 LNHDA, CDR2 SQIVND (reference sequence). The CDR3 runs to 13 residues. The V end lost 7 bases, the J end lost 4 bases, and 13 bases lay between the germline ends. The donors were healthy bone marrow donors. This clonotype was obtained from a woman aged 40 to 50 in good health and CMV-seropositive. Sample: PBMCs. This chain joins TRBV19 and TRBJ1-2; maybe TRBD1 (6 bases). Here the CDR3 reads CASTPGVIYGYTF. The CDR3 region has the DNA TGTGCCAGTACCCCAGGGGTGATCTATGGCTACACCTTC.